This T cell receptor beta chain was sequenced for a study of cytotoxic CD8 clonotypes in ibrutinib-treated CLL. At the level of the study: The patient breakdown showed some eleven relapsed/refractory and around 16 treatment-naive cases, with about 18 IGHV unmutated. Once patients had received a median around 12 months of treatment, range 6 to 36, response samples were obtained. Regarding the study as a whole: Sustained-remission and progressing patients diverged in sampling times.

Cryopreserved PBMCs supplied around 1.8 micrograms of genomic DNA for TCR beta libraries. This clone was observed a handful of times. Its antigen remains unidentified. Sequencing was performed with immunoSEQ multiplex PCR; in TCRdb, only in-frame clones are kept and a portion is missing. The data contain approximately 100,000 clones, 70% to 85% of them seen just once; the ten biggest clones take up around 32%. This clonotype originated in a human donor with chronic lymphocytic leukemia. The sequencing here drew on PBMCs, taken after 12 months of ibrutinib treatment.

The CDR3 region is CASSLLGLSSGNTIYF. CDR3 nucleotides: TGCGCCAGCAGCTTGCTGGGGCTGAGCTCTGGAAACACCATATATTTT. The genes are TRBV5-1 and TRBJ1-3; maybe TRBD1 (5 bases). V gave up 1 base and J gave up 0 bases, with 11 bases separating them. Germline loops: CDR1 SGHRS, CDR2 YFSETQ. The CDR3 contains 16 residues.